The present T cell receptor (beta chain) was sequenced within a study of CD8 T cells in ankylosing spondylitis. TCRdb passed the 5' RACE reads through MiXCR, listing each CDR3 protein once. The sample contains some 130,000 distinct CDR3 sequences, 7% to 10% of which appear only once. This clonotype was seen only a few times. The CDR3 is 16 amino acids. The ends lost 0 bases at V and 6 bases at J; junction bases unmatched: 10. Germline V gene sequence: CDR1 SEHNR, CDR2 FQNEAQ (reference sequence). The TCR was taken from a male donor with ankylosing spondylitis. Input material: synovial fluid, either unsorted or a sorted T cell fraction (not recorded which). The chain carries TRBV7-9 and TRBJ1-2; TRBD1 matches at 7 bases. The CDR3 bases are TGTGCCAGCAGCTTAGCGCTGGGGTGGACAGGTGATGGCTACACCTTC. Amino acids: CASSLALGWTGDGYTF.